The 15 T cell receptor beta chains presented below share a single source sample, sequenced in a study of CXCR3-negative and CXCR3-positive naive CD8 T cells. The libraries of TRB cDNA were constructed through 5' RACE using UMI labels. With the 5' RACE reads reprocessed, TCRdb shows one record per CDR3 protein and no DNA. This listing includes roughly 28,000 distinct CDR3 sequences. Sequencing was performed on memory CD8+ T cells from blood. The receptors derive from a human donor in good health. Some clones in this sample may be carry-over from other donors' samples.

V usage is TRBV11-2 and J usage is TRBJ2-1; TCRdb gives TRBD2 as the D gene, but with no DNA this cannot be confirmed. Germline V gene sequence: CDR1 SGHAT, CDR2 FQNNGV. There are 12 residues in the CDR3. CDR3 loop: CASRPGSDEQFF.

The chain links TRBV6-5 to TRBJ2-4. Germline CDR1 reads MNHEY; CDR2 reads SVGAGI. The CDR3 loop spans 13 amino acids. Here the CDR3 reads CASSYKAKNIQYF.

This clonotype shows up as medium-sized by frequency. The chain is built from TRBV7-9 and TRBJ2-2. Germline V CDR1 and CDR2: SEHNR, FQNEAQ (reference sequence). The CDR3 consists of 14 residues. CDR3 in amino acids: CASSHVSNTGELFF. The whole variable domain, filled in from reference TRBV7-9 and TRBJ2-2, reads DTGVSQNPRHKITKRGQNVTFRCDPISEHNRLYWYRQTLGQGPEFLTYFQNEAQLEKSRLLSDRFSAERPKGSFSTLEIQRTEQGDSAMYLCASSHVSNTGELFFGEGSRLTVL.

CDR3 sequence reads: CASRIEGAVSPLHF. The chain has TRBV7-9 and TRBJ1-6; TCRdb's D call, TRBD1, is unchecked because there is no DNA. CDR3 size: 14 residues. Germline V gene data show CDR1 as SEHNR and CDR2 as FQNEAQ (reference sequence).

V is TRBV7-8 and J is TRBJ1-5; TCRdb selects TRBD1, and the lack of DNA leaves this call unchecked. The V gene's germline CDR1 is SGHVS and CDR2 FQNEAQ. The CDR3 length is 14 residues. The CDR3 loop reads CASSNNPGWQPQHF.

The rearrangement uses TRBV18 and TRBJ2-6. Germline CDR1 is KGHSH and CDR2 is LQKENI. The CDR3 extends over 15 amino acids. CDR3 region: CASSPPGSGANVLTF.

The chain carries TRBV7-3 and TRBJ1-6; lacking DNA, the TRBD1 call made by TCRdb goes unchecked. Germline CDR1 reads SGHTA; CDR2 reads FQGTGA. The CDR3 runs to 15 residues. CDR3 in amino acids: CASSLTAPPWSPLHF.

Judged by frequency, this clonotype is medium-sized (0.01 to 0.1%). V is TRBV19 and J is TRBJ1-1. The CDR3 is made up of 15 amino acids. Germline CDR1 LNHDA, CDR2 SQIVND (reference sequence). CDR3 region: CASSIGRSGGTEAFF.

V gene TRBV6-5 combines with J gene TRBJ2-1; TCRdb selects TRBD2, and the lack of DNA leaves this call unchecked. Germline-derived CDR1 and CDR2 are MNHEY and SVGAGI. The CDR3 totals 14 residues. This CDR3 is CATAGTSGANEQFF.

By frequency, this clonotype registers medium-sized. The chain combines TRBV29-1 with TRBJ2-7. This CDR3 region has 16 residues. From germline, CDR1 is SQVTM and CDR2 ANQGSEA. The CDR3 loop reads CSVEADHGSFADEQYF.

V and J are TRBV3-1 and TRBJ2-3; the D gene TCRdb calls, TRBD1, cannot be checked with no DNA. The CDR3 covers 17 residues. Germline CDR1 reads LGHDT; CDR2 reads YNNKEL (reference sequence). CDR3 sequence reads: CATDPGRGLDGTDTQYF.

The chain carries TRBV20-1 and TRBJ2-7; TCRdb calls TRBD1, which cannot be checked without DNA. This CDR3 has 12 amino acids. Per germline, CDR1 DFQATT and CDR2 SNEGSKA (reference sequence). This chain's CDR3 is CSASDRGHEQYF.

The chain uses TRBV20-1 and TRBJ1-1; TCRdb's D call of TRBD1 is untestable without DNA. The CDR3 runs 13 residues. Germline V CDR1 and CDR2: DFQATT, SNEGSKA (reference sequence). CDR3 loop: CSAKKEGDTEAFF.

The CDR3 is CASGDSGTSHTIYF. The gene calls are TRBV12-3 or TRBV12-4 and TRBJ1-3; TCRdb's D call of TRBD1 is untestable without DNA. The CDR3 has 14 residues.

The chain couples TRBV7-9 to TRBJ2-1; with no DNA, the TCRdb D assignment of TRBD2 cannot be verified. The CDR3 runs to 17 residues. CDR1 and CDR2 from the germline V gene are SEHNR and FQNEAQ (reference sequence). CDR3 in amino acids: CASSPKEAGLSDNEQFF. Full variable domain (remainder filled in from reference TRBV7-9 and TRBJ2-1): DTGVSQNPRHKITKRGQNVTFRCDPISEHNRLYWYRQTLGQGPEFLTYFQNEAQLEKSRLLSDRFSAERPKGSFSTLEIQRTEQGDSAMYLCASSPKEAGLSDNEQFFGPGTRLTVL.